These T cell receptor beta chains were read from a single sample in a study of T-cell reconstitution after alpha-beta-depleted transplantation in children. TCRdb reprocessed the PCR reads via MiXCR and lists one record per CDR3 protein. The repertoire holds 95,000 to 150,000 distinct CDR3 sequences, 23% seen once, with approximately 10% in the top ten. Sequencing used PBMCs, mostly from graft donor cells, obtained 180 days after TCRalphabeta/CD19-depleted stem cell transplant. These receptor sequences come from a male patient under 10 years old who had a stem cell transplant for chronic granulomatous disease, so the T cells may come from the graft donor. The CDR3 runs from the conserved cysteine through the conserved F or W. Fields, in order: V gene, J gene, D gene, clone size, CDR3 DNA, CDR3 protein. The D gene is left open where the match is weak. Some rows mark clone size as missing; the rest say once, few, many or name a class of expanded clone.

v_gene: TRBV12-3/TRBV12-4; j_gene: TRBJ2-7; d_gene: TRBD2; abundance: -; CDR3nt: TGTGCCAGCAGTACTCCGGGACTAGGATCTGGCGAGCAGTACTTC; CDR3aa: CASSTPGLGSGEQYF
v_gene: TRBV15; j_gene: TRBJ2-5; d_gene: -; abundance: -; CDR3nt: TGTGCCACCAGCAGAGACAGGAACCAAGAGACCCAGTACTTC; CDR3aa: CATSRDRNQETQYF
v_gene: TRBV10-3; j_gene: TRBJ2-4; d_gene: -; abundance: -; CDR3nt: TGTGCCATCAGTGAGTCGATGGGCTTAGCCAAAAACATTCAGTACTTC; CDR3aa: CAISESMGLAKNIQYF
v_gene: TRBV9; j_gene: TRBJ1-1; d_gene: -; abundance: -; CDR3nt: TGTGCCAGCAGCGTACAGGCGGGGGTGAACACTGAAGCTTTCTTT; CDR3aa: CASSVQAGVNTEAFF
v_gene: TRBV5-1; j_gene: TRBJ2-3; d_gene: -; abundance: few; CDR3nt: TGCGCCAGCACCGAAGCGGGAGATACGCAGTATTTT; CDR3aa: CASTEAGDTQYF
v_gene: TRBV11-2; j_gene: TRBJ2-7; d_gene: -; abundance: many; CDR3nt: TGTGCCAGCAGCTTAAGGTTTGCGAATCCGCTGAGCTACGAGCAGTACTTC; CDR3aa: CASSLRFANPLSYEQYF
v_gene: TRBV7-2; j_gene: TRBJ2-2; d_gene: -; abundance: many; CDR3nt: TGTGCCAGCAGCCAGCGGCCCATTAACACCGGGGAGCTGTTTTTT; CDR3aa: CASSQRPINTGELFF
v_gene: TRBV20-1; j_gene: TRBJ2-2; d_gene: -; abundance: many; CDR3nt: TGCAGTGCTAGAGATCCGGGGCGGGAGCTGTTTTTT; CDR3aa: CSARDPGRELFF
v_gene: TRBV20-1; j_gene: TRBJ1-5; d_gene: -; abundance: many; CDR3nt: TGCAGTGCTAGAGATCCGCGGGGCTCGGGCAATCAGCCCCAGCATTTT; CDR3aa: CSARDPRGSGNQPQHF
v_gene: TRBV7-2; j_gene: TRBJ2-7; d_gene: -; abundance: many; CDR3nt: TGTGCCAGCAGCACCCAATGGGGCGCAGAATACGAGCAGTACTTC; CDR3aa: CASSTQWGAEYEQYF
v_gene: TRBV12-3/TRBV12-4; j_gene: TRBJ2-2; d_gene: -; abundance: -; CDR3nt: TGTGCCAGCAGCCGAACTAGGGGCGGGGAGCTGTTTTTT; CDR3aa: CASSRTRGGELFF
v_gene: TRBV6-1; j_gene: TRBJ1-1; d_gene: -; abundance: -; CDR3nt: TGTGCCAGCAGCGGGCGCTTTTGGGGGACTGAAGCTTTCTTT; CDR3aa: CASSGRFWGTEAFF
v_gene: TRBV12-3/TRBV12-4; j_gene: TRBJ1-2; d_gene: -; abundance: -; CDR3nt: TGTGCCAGCAGTTTAGAGGGGCCCTATGGCTACACCTTC; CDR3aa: CASSLEGPYGYTF
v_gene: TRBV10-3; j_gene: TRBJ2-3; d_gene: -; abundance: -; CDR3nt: TGTGCCATCAGTGAACAGGGTCGAAGTAGAGATACGCAGTATTTT; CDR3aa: CAISEQGRSRDTQYF
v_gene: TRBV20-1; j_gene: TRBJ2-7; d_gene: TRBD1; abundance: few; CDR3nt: TGCAGTGCTTCGGGCGGGACAGGGGTTTCCTACGAGCAGTACTTC; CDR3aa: CSASGGTGVSYEQYF
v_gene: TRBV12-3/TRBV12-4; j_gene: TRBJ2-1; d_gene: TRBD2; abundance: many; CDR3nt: TGTGCCAGCAGTTCAAGTATAGCGGGAGGGCCTTCCAATGAGCAGTTCTTC; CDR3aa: CASSSSIAGGPSNEQFF
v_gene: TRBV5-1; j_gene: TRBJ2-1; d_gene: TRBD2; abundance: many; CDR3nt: TGCGCCAGCAGCTTGGAGCCTAGCGGGACCAATGAGCAGTTCTTC; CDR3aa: CASSLEPSGTNEQFF
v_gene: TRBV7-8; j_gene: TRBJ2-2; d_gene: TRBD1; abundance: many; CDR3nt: TGTGCCAGCAGCTTAGGTCCGACAGGGGAAAACACCGGGGAGCTGTTTTTT; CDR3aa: CASSLGPTGENTGELFF
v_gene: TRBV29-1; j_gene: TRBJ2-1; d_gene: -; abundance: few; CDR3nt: TGCAGCGCCCTACACGGATACAATGAGCAGTTCTTC; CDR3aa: CSALHGYNEQFF
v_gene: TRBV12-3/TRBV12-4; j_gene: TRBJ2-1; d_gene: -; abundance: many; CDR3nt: TGTGCCAGCAGTTTCGGGCTAGCCACCTACAATGAGCAGTTCTTC; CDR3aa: CASSFGLATYNEQFF
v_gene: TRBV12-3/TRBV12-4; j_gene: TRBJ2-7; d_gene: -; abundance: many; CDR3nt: TGTGCCAGCAAGCTGACGCCAGCCTACGAGCAGTACTTC; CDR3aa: CASKLTPAYEQYF
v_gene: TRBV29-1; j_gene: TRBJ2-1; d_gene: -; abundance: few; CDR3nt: TGCAGCGGGAACAGGGTGGCTTACAACAATGAGCAGTTCTTC; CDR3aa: CSGNRVAYNNEQFF
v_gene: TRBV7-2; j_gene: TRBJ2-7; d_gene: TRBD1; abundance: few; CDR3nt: TGTGCCAGCAGCTTGACAGGGGGCGGCTACGAGCAGTACTTC; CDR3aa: CASSLTGGGYEQYF
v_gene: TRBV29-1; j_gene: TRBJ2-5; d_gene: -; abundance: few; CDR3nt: TGCAGCGTTGACTGGGGGGTCCAAGAGACCCAGTACTTC; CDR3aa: CSVDWGVQETQYF
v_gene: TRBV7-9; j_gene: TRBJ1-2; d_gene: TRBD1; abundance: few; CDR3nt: TGTGCCAGCAGCTCGGGGACAGTTGGCTACACCTTC; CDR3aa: CASSSGTVGYTF
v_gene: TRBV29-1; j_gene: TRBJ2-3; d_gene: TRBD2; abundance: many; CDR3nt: TGCAGCGTTCAGGTCGCTAGCGGGAGAACAGATACGCAGTATTTT; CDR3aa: CSVQVASGRTDTQYF
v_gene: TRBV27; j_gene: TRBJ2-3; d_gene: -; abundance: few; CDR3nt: TGTGCCAGCAGGACCGGCACCCTTTGGCGGTGG; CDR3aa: CASRTGTLWRW
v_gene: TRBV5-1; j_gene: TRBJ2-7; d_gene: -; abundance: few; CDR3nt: TGCGCCAGCAAGTCGGGGTCCCCTTCCTACGAGCAGTACTTC; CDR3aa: CASKSGSPSYEQYF
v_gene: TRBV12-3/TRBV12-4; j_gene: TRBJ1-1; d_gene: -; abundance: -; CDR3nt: TGTGCCAGCAGTTTGGGACCGCTGAACACTGAAGCTTTCTTT; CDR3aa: CASSLGPLNTEAFF
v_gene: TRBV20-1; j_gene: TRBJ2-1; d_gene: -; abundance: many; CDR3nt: TGCAGTGCTGCCAGGGCTAGCTACGATGAGCAGTTCTTC; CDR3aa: CSAARASYDEQFF
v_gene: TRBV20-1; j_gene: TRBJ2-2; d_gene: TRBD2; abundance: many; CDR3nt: TGCAGTGCCCGGACTAGCGTGAACGCCGGGGAGCTGTTTTTT; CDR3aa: CSARTSVNAGELFF
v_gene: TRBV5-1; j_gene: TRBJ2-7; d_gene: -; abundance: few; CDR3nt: TGCGCCAGCAGCTACGACTACGAGCAGTACTTC; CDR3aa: CASSYDYEQYF
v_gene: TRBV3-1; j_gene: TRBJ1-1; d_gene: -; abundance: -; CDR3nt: TGTGCCAGCAAGGGGGTGAGCCCTGAAGCTTTCTTT; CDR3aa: CASKGVSPEAFF
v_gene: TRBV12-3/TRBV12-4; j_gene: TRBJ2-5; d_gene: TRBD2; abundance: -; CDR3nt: TGTGCCAGCGGGACTAGCGGGGGGGCCGTGGAGACCCAGTACTTC; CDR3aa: CASGTSGGAVETQYF
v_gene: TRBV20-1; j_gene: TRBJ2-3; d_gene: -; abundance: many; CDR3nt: TGCAGTGCTAGGGCTTATTCTACTCCGGGACACAGCACAGATACGCAGTATTTT; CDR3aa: CSARAYSTPGHSTDTQYF
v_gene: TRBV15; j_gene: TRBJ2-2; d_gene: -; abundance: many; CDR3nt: TGTGCCACCAGCAGAAGCGGACCCCTAGGAACCGGGGAGCTGTTTTTT; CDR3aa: CATSRSGPLGTGELFF
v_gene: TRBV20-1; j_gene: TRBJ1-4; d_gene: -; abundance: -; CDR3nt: TGCAGTGCGATTAATCCCGACGGATTAAATGAAAAACTGTTTTTT; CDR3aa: CSAINPDGLNEKLFF
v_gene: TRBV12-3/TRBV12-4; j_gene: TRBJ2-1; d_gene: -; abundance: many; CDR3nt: TGTGCCAGCAGTTTCAAGTTAAGCTCCTACAATGAGCAGTTCTTC; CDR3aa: CASSFKLSSYNEQFF
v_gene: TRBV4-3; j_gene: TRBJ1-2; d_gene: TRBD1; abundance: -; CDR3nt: TGCGCCAGCAGCCCAACTGCCGGGACAGGGCTTTTCTATGGCTACACCTTC; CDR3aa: CASSPTAGTGLFYGYTF
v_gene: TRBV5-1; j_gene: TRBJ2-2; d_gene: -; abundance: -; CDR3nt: TGCGCCAGCAGCCGCATTCTGGGCGGTCCCGGGGAGCTGTTTTTT; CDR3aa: CASSRILGGPGELFF
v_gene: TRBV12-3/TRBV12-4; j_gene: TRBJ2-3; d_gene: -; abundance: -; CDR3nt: TGTGCCAGCAGTTTAGGGTCGCAGTATTTT; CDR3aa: CASSLGSQYF
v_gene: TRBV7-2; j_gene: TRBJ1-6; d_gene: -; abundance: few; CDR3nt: TGTGCCAGCAGCTTTCTTTCGAATTCACCCCTCCACTTT; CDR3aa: CASSFLSNSPLHF
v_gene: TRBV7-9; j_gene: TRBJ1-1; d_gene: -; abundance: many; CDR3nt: TGTGCCAGCAGCAGGGACACTGAAGCTTTCTTT; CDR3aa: CASSRDTEAFF
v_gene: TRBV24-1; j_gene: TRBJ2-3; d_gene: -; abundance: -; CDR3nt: TGTGCCACCAGTGGCGGAGGAGGAAGCCCAGATACGCAGTATTTT; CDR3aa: CATSGGGGSPDTQYF
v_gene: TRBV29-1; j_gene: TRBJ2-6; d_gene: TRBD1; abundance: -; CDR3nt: TGCAGCGTTGGGGACAGCTTTTTGGCCAACGTCCTGACTTTC; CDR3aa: CSVGDSFLANVLTF
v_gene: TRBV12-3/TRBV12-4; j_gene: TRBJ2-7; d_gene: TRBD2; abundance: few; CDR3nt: TGTGCCTTCTGTTTAGCGGTCCTAGCGGGAGGGCCCCATTCCTACGAGCAGTACTTC; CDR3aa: CAFCLAVLAGGPHSYEQYF